The 9 T cell receptor beta chains below were found in one sample sequenced in a study of response to subunit inactivated influenza vaccine. TCRdb re-called the RT-PCR reads through MiXCR, storing one row per CDR3 protein. In the table there are about 480,000 distinct CDR3 sequences, approximately 13% of which are singletons. The sample here was PBMCs from blood, taken 40 to 50 days after vaccination. These receptors originate from a man aged 50 to 59 who received an inactivated influenza vaccine.

The V call is TRBV15, the J call TRBJ2-7; possible D gene TRBD2, 7 bases. Trimming left V 0 bases short and J 6 bases short, with 15 bases between. CDR1 and CDR2 from the germline V gene are LNHNV and YYDKDF (reference sequence). There are 15 residues in the CDR3. The CDR3 bases are TGTGCCACCAGCAGAGATAAGAGGGGGGGCGGCGAGCAGTACTTC. This encodes CATSRDKRGGGEQYF.

At least ten counts were recorded for this clonotype. This rearrangement joins TRBV7-2 to TRBJ2-7; possibly TRBD2 for D (5 bases). The germline CDR1 and CDR2 sequences are SGHTA and FQGNSA. V lost 5 bases and J 0 bases, leaving 11 bases between the germline ends. The CDR3 is 14 residues long. CDR3 protein: CASSRGGSSYEQYF. DNA of the CDR3: TGTGCCAGCAGCCGCGGAGGCAGCTCCTACGAGCAGTACTTC. The full variable domain, rest sourced from reference TRBV7-2 and TRBJ2-7, is GAGVSQSPSNKVTEKGKDVELRCDPISGHTALYWYRQSLGQGLEFLIYFQGNSAPDKSGLPSDRFSAERTGGSVSTLTIQRTQQEDSAVYLCASSRGGSSYEQYFGPGTRLTVT.

This clonotype was seen a handful of times. The chain recombines TRBV7-2 with TRBJ2-1; 9 nucleotides align to TRBD2. The CDR3 is made up of 17 amino acids. With 5 bases clipped from V and 6 bases from J, the junction kept 14 bases outside the gene matches. Germline V gene sequence: CDR1 SGHTA, CDR2 FQGNSA. Here the CDR3 reads CASSAGRGSGRPNEQFF. The CDR3 region has the DNA TGTGCCAGCAGCGCCGGTAGGGGGAGCGGGAGGCCCAATGAGCAGTTCTTC.

The rearrangement links TRBV24-1 to TRBJ2-3, with TRBD2 as a possible D gene (6 bases). Deletions cut 4 bases from V and 1 base from J, with 17 bases between. This CDR3 spans 17 amino acids. The germline V gene encodes CDR1 KGHDR and CDR2 SFDVKD. The CDR3 is CATSDPLLATGTDTQYF. CDR3 sequence (DNA): TGTGCCACCAGTGACCCACTTCTAGCGACTGGCACAGATACGCAGTATTTT.

V is TRBV12-3 or TRBV12-4 and J is TRBJ2-1, with 10 bases identical to TRBD2. The junction had 6 bases not matched to a gene; V was cut back by 2 bases and J by 5 bases. The CDR3 totals 16 residues. Here the CDR3 reads CASSLSGLANHNEQFF. CDR3 in DNA: TGTGCCAGCAGTTTATCGGGACTAGCGAACCACAATGAGCAGTTCTTC.

This clonotype was counted a few times. The chain links TRBV6-2 or TRBV6-3 to TRBJ2-1, with TRBD2 matching over 12 bases. This CDR3 region has 15 residues. Germline V lookup: CDR1 MNHEY, CDR2 SVGEGT. V dropped 8 bases and J dropped 3; count of bases not matched to a gene: 5. The CDR3, as DNA: TGTGCCAGCCTAAGGACTAGCGGGATCTACAATGAGCAGTTCTTC. It specifies CASLRTSGIYNEQFF.

This clonotype was picked up a small number of times. The V and J genes are TRBV9 and TRBJ1-1; 8 bases line up with TRBD1. V lost 1 base to trimming and J lost 8 bases; unmatched junction nucleotides: 4. Germline V gene sequence: CDR1 SGDLS, CDR2 YYNGEE. This CDR3 contains 13 residues. CDR3 loop: CASSVFGQGEAFF. The DNA of the CDR3 is TGTGCCAGCAGCGTATTTGGACAGGGAGAAGCTTTCTTT.

This rearrangement joins TRBV29-1 to TRBJ2-1, with no clear D. Germline loops: CDR1 SQVTM, CDR2 ANQGSEA. The CDR3 has 15 amino acids. Trimming took 3 bases from V and 0 from J, leaving 12 bases between them. The CDR3 nucleotides are TGCAGCGTTGAGGGCTGGCTATCCTCCTACAATGAGCAGTTCTTC. Amino acid sequence: CSVEGWLSSYNEQFF.

This clonotype was seen more than once but under ten times. The rearrangement links TRBV6-5 to TRBJ1-1; D is perhaps TRBD1 (5 bases). Germline assignment: CDR1 MNHEY and CDR2 SVGAGI. This CDR3 has 14 amino acids. V was cut by 4 bases and J by 6 bases, with 15 bases left in between. This chain's CDR3 is CASSSGAFGAEAFF. The CDR3 DNA is TGTGCCAGCAGTTCCGGGGCTTTTGGGGCTGAAGCTTTCTTT.